Below are 30 T cell receptor beta chains sequenced from a single sample in a study of blood T cell repertoires in COVID-19. Generated by immunoSEQ multiplex PCR, the TCRdb table keeps only in-frame clones and is missing some. The sample gives about half a million clones, 80% to 90% of which show up once; approximately 8.3% is in the top ten. Sequenced material: PBMCs or T cells enriched from blood (not recorded which). The receptors here all came from a woman aged 60-75 years who had recovered from COVID-19.

The chain links TRBV11-2 to TRBJ1-3; D unresolved. Germline V gene lookup returns CDR1 SGHAT and CDR2 FQNNGV. The V and J ends lost 2 bases and 4 bases respectively, with 9 bases between them. This CDR3 has 14 amino acids. The CDR3 bases are TGTGCCAGCAGCTTAACAATAATGGGAAACACCATATATTTT. This translates into CASSLTIMGNTIYF.

The chain uses TRBV29-1 and TRBJ1-2; 11 nucleotides line up with TRBD1. CDR3 length: 14 amino acids. Germline V lookup: CDR1 SQVTM, CDR2 ANQGSEA. V shed 4 bases, J shed 4 bases, and the junction held 5 bases outside the gene matches. In DNA, the CDR3 is TGCAGCGTTGTTGCCGGGACAGGGGGCTATGGCTACACCTTC. Protein sequence: CSVVAGTGGYGYTF.

V and J are TRBV5-8 and TRBJ2-2, with D hard to call. The CDR3 covers 13 residues. Looked up from germline, CDR1 is SGHTS and CDR2 is YDEGEE. Trimming took 0 bases from V and 5 from J, leaving 5 bases between them. CDR3 amino acids: CASSLDSTGELFF. As DNA, the CDR3 is TGTGCCAGCAGCTTGGACAGTACCGGGGAGCTGTTTTTT.

This clone was seen a few times. V usage is TRBV2 and J usage is TRBJ1-3; D remains ambiguous. Trimming shortened V by 7 bases and J by 4 bases, and 17 bases separated the two germline ends. Germline CDR1 SNHLY, CDR2 FYNNEI. This CDR3 is 15 amino acids long. CDR3 sequence reads: CASTSWWEDGNTIYF. CDR3 DNA: TGTGCCAGCACCTCCTGGTGGGAGGACGGAAACACCATATATTTT.

Only a few counts were recorded for this clone. The V and J genes are TRBV6-5 and TRBJ1-6, with TRBD1 as a possible D gene (5 bases). CDR1 MNHEY and CDR2 SVGAGI come from the germline V gene. This CDR3 has 13 residues. Trimming removed 7 bases at V and 10 bases at J, with 14 bases between. The CDR3 spells CASNGGRDSPLHF. The DNA of the CDR3 is TGTGCCAGCAACGGGGGTAGGGACTCACCCCTCCACTTT.

The chain links TRBV5-8 to TRBJ2-5; a possible D gene is TRBD1 (6 bases). Germline V lookup: CDR1 SGHTS, CDR2 YDEGEE. V dropped 4 bases and J dropped 3 bases, with 7 bases sitting between them. The CDR3 has 12 amino acids. The CDR3 spells CASSPGEETQYF. CDR3 sequence (DNA): TGTGCCAGCAGCCCAGGGGAAGAGACCCAGTACTTC.

To note about this clone: At one end, the junction sequence differs from germline, possibly due to a read error. The chain combines TRBV7-2 with TRBJ1-2; the match to TRBD1 covers 8 bases. CDR1 SGHTA and CDR2 FQGNSA come from the germline V gene. The CDR3 has 14 residues. Written as DNA, the CDR3 is TGTGCCAGCAGCACCAAGCAGGGGGCCGGGAGCTATACCTTC. Residues: CASSTKQGAGSYTF.

The chain links TRBV6-5 to TRBJ1-6; weak D call: TRBD1 (6 bases). V was clipped by 5 bases and J by 8 bases, with 13 bases between them. This CDR3 contains 14 residues. Germline V lookup: CDR1 MNHEY, CDR2 SVGAGI. The CDR3, as DNA: TGTGCCAGCAGTCCCGGACAGAGCTATTCACCCCTCCACTTT. This codes for CASSPGQSYSPLHF.

The chain uses TRBV19 and TRBJ1-1, with unresolved D. This CDR3 has 15 amino acids. With 5 bases removed from V and 1 base from J, the gap between germline ends came to 14 bases. Germline CDR1 is LNHDA and CDR2 is SQIVND (reference sequence). The CDR3 DNA sequence: TGTGCCAGTAGTGCACTAGGCGACGGGAACACTGAAGCTTTCTTT. Translation: CASSALGDGNTEAFF.

This clone has a single count. The V and J genes are TRBV11-2 and TRBJ1-1; no firm D call. The CDR3 extends over 13 amino acids. Trimming left V 5 bases short and J 4 bases short, with 11 bases between. The germline V gene encodes CDR1 SGHAT and CDR2 FQNNGV. The CDR3 DNA reads as TGTGCCAGCAGCACTTTGGTGAGCACTGAAGCTTTCTTT. This sequence encodes CASSTLVSTEAFF.

In regard to this clone: Other DNA sequences within the sample encode an identical CDR3. V and J are TRBV2 and TRBJ1-6, with 7 bases lining up with TRBD1. The CDR3 covers 14 residues. Trimming took 6 bases from V and 7 from J; bases not matched to a gene: 6. CDR1 is SNHLY and CDR2 is FYNNEI in the germline V gene. CDR3 sequence reads: CASSLTGWNSPLHF. The CDR3 DNA reads TGTGCCAGCAGCTTGACAGGGTGGAATTCACCCCTCCACTTT.

This clone was recorded once. The rearrangement joins TRBV5-1 to TRBJ2-1; 7 nucleotides agree with TRBD1. Losses at the gene ends were 0 bases for V and 0 bases for J; bases not matched to a gene: 6. This CDR3 comprises 17 residues. Germline assignment: CDR1 SGHRS and CDR2 YFSETQ. The CDR3 spells CASSLERGQSSYNEQFF. The CDR3 region has the DNA TGCGCCAGCAGCTTGGAGAGGGGGCAAAGCTCCTACAATGAGCAGTTCTTC. Full variable domain (remainder filled in from reference TRBV5-1 and TRBJ2-1): KAGVTQTPRYLIKTRGQQVTLSCSPISGHRSVSWYQQTPGQGLQFLFEYFSETQRNKGNFPGRFSGRQFSNSRSEMNVSTLELGDSALYLCASSLERGQSSYNEQFFGPGTRLTVL.

This chain links TRBV12-3 or TRBV12-4 with TRBJ1-4, with a tentative D call TRBD1 (5 bases). With 7 bases removed from V and 8 bases from J, the gap between germline ends came to 14 bases. CDR3 length: 13 residues. CDR3 loop: CASTFDSPEKLFF. For the CDR3, the DNA is TGTGCCAGCACCTTTGACAGTCCCGAAAAACTGTTTTTT.

The table lists this clone with a count of one. V and J are TRBV7-2 and TRBJ1-2, with TRBD1 matching over 8 bases. From germline, CDR1 is SGHTA and CDR2 FQGNSA. There are 14 residues in the CDR3. J was trimmed by 7 bases and V by 4 bases; bases with no gene match: 8. CDR3 protein: CASSSPDRGGGYTF. DNA for the CDR3: TGTGCCAGCAGCTCACCTGACAGGGGAGGTGGCTACACCTTC.

This clone was detected many times. V is TRBV9 and J is TRBJ1-6; D uncertain. The V gene's germline CDR1 is SGDLS and CDR2 YYNGEE. V lost 0 bases and J lost 1, with 14 bases in between. The CDR3 is 18 amino acids. The CDR3 DNA sequence: TGTGCCAGCAGCGTAGCTACCCAGGCGGGTTCCTATAATTCACCCCTCCACTTT. Residues: CASSVATQAGSYNSPLHF.

The chain joins TRBV5-5 to TRBJ2-7; D is ambiguous. The V gene's germline CDR1 is SGHKS and CDR2 YYEKEE (reference sequence). CDR3 length equals 12 residues. V lost 4 bases, J lost 2 bases, and 7 bases lay in between. CDR3 in DNA: TGTGCCAGCAGCGCGGAGACCTACGAGCAGTACGTC. Protein sequence: CASSAETYEQYV.

The V and J genes are TRBV5-4 and TRBJ1-5; D is unclear. V lost 0 bases to trimming and J lost 4 bases, with 5 bases between them. Germline loops: CDR1 SGHNT, CDR2 YYREEE (reference sequence). The CDR3 loop spans 13 amino acids. CDR3: CASSLDFNQPQHF. In DNA, the CDR3 is TGTGCCAGCAGCTTGGACTTTAATCAGCCCCAGCATTTT.

V is TRBV7-9 and J is TRBJ1-6, with D possibly being TRBD1 (6 bases). V lost 5 bases, J lost 13 bases, and 15 bases lay in between. The CDR3 loop spans 13 amino acids. From germline, CDR1 is SEHNR and CDR2 FQNEAQ (reference sequence). Here the CDR3 reads CASSQRTRGPLHF. As DNA, the CDR3 is TGTGCCAGCAGCCAACGAACGAGGGGGCCCCTCCACTTT.

The rearrangement joins TRBV7-2 to TRBJ1-6; D gene uncertain. The V end was cut by 4 bases, the J end by 0 bases, with 7 bases between. The CDR3 sequence is 15 residues long. Germline CDR1 and CDR2: SGHTA and FQGNSA. In DNA form, the CDR3 reads TGTGCCAGCAGCTCAGTCCACTCCTATAATTCACCCCTCCACTTT. It is translated as CASSSVHSYNSPLHF.

The V gene is TRBV5-1, the J gene TRBJ1-2; perhaps TRBD1 as D (5 bases). V lost 4 bases and J 6 bases, leaving 16 bases between the germline ends. The CDR3 loop spans 14 amino acids. Germline V gives CDR1 SGHRS, CDR2 YFSETQ. The CDR3 sequence: CASSHFFGGNGYTF. In nucleotides, the CDR3 is TGCGCCAGCAGCCACTTTTTCGGGGGGAATGGCTACACCTTC.

CDR3 sequence (DNA): TGTGCCAGCAGTCCGCTAGCGGGGCCCTACGAGCAGTACTTC. It translates to CASSPLAGPYEQYF. The rearrangement links TRBV6-5 to TRBJ2-7; 9 bases align to TRBD2. This CDR3 is built from 14 residues. V lost 5 bases and J lost 2; bases outside the gene matches: 4. CDR1 and CDR2 from the germline V gene are MNHEY and SVGAGI.

The table lists this clone with a count of one. The chain is built from TRBV6-5 and TRBJ1-1, with D possibly being TRBD1 (6 bases). This CDR3 spans 13 amino acids. The V end was cut by 8 bases, the J end by 0 bases, with 10 bases between. In germline, CDR1 is MNHEY, CDR2 SVGAGI. CDR3 amino acids: CASWGHLNTEAFF. DNA of the CDR3: TGTGCCAGCTGGGGACACCTGAACACTGAAGCTTTCTTT.

The rearrangement joins TRBV7-2 to TRBJ1-3, with D tentatively TRBD1 (6 bases). Looked up from germline, CDR1 is SGHTA and CDR2 is FQGNSA. This CDR3 has 15 amino acids. V was shortened by 6 bases and J by 0 bases, with 12 bases between the two germline ends. CDR3 sequence (DNA): TGTGCCAGCAGTTTACAGGGCCTCTCTGGAAACACCATATATTTT. It encodes CASSLQGLSGNTIYF.

This chain links TRBV5-1 with TRBJ1-3, with no clear D. Trimming stripped 2 bases from V and 0 bases from J, with 6 bases between. This CDR3 comprises 14 residues. In germline, CDR1 is SGHRS, CDR2 YFSETQ. CDR3 coding DNA: TGCGCCAGCAGCTTTAGCCCCTCTGGAAACACCATATATTTT. It translates to CASSFSPSGNTIYF.

The V and J genes are TRBV5-1 and TRBJ1-2; 7 positions match TRBD1. J was trimmed by 7 bases and V by 1 base; bases with no gene match: 13. The CDR3 runs to 16 residues. CDR1 SGHRS and CDR2 YFSETQ come from the germline V gene. The CDR3 sequence: CASSLFRGTGVGGYTF. DNA for the CDR3: TGCGCCAGCAGCTTGTTCCGCGGTACAGGGGTCGGTGGCTACACCTTC. Complete variable domain (other parts from reference TRBV5-1 and TRBJ1-2): KAGVTQTPRYLIKTRGQQVTLSCSPISGHRSVSWYQQTPGQGLQFLFEYFSETQRNKGNFPGRFSGRQFSNSRSEMNVSTLELGDSALYLCASSLFRGTGVGGYTFGSGTRLTVV.

V and J are TRBV6-5 and TRBJ1-1; D not resolved. Germline loops: CDR1 MNHEY, CDR2 SVGAGI. Trimming pared 5 bases from V and 7 bases from J, leaving 11 bases between. The CDR3 is made up of 12 amino acids. The CDR3 DNA is TGTGCCAGCAGTAACCCCCGGGGTGAAGCTTTCTTT. Its translation is CASSNPRGEAFF.

The genes are TRBV5-4 and TRBJ2-5, with 14 bases aligning to TRBD2. Germline-derived CDR1 and CDR2 are SGHNT and YYREEE (reference sequence). CDR3 length: 15 residues. J was trimmed by 3 bases and V by 6 bases; bases with no gene match: 4. In DNA, the CDR3 is TGTGCCAGCAACAGGGGACTAGCGGGGGAAGAGACCCAGTACTTC. Its protein is CASNRGLAGEETQYF.

The chain combines TRBV19 with TRBJ1-3; D is undetermined. CDR3 length: 15 amino acids. CDR1 is LNHDA, CDR2 SQIVND, per germline (reference sequence). Trimming left V 8 bases short and J 0 bases short, with 14 bases between. The CDR3 DNA sequence: TGTGCCAGTGGAGGTAGTAGAGGCTCTGGAAACACCATATATTTT. It is translated as CASGGSRGSGNTIYF.

J is TRBJ2-1 and V is TRBV9; 7 nucleotides align to TRBD1. Trimming took 4 bases from V and 5 from J; bases not matched to a gene: 6. Looked up from germline, CDR1 is SGDLS and CDR2 is YYNGEE. This CDR3 has 14 amino acids. Here the CDR3 reads CASSPKGQNNEQFF. DNA of the CDR3: TGTGCCAGCAGCCCAAAGGGACAGAACAATGAGCAGTTCTTC.

The chain carries TRBV4-1 and TRBJ1-5; 8 positions agree with TRBD1. The CDR3 extends over 13 amino acids. The germline CDR1 and CDR2 sequences are MGHRA and YSYEKL. The V gene end was trimmed by 3 bases and the J gene end by 6 bases; junction bases not matched to a gene: 1. The CDR3 DNA follows: TGCGCCAGCAGCCACCAGGGGGCTCAGCCCCAGCATTTT. Its translation: CASSHQGAQPQHF.